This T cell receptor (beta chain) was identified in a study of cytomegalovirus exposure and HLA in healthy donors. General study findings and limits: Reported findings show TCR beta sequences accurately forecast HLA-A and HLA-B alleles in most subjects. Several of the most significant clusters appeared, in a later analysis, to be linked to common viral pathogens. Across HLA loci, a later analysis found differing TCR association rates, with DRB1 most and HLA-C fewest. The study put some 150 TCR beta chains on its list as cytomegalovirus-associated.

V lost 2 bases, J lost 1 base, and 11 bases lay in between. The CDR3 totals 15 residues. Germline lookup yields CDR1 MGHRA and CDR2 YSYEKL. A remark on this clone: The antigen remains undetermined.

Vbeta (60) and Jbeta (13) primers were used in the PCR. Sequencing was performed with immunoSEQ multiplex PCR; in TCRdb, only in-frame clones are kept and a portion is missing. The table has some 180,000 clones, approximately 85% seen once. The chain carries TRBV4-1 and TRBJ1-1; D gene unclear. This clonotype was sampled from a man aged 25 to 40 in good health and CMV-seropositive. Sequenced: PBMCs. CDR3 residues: CASSQPRQPNTEAFF. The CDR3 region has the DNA TGCGCCAGCAGCCAACCCCGACAACCGAACACTGAAGCTTTCTTT.